This T cell receptor (beta chain) originates from a study of identical twins. From the 5' RACE reads, TCRdb called clonotypes with MiXCR, one entry per CDR3 protein. The sample has 1.5 million to 2 million distinct CDR3 sequences, under 35% seen once; the top ten hold under 0.35%. Germline V gene data show CDR1 as SGHRS and CDR2 as YFSETQ. V lost 4 bases to trimming and J lost 3 bases, with 29 bases between them. This CDR3 has 21 amino acids. The source of this sequence is a newborn girl in good health. V is TRBV5-1 and J is TRBJ2-6; D remains ambiguous. Sample: cord blood. The DNA for the CDR3 is TGCGCCAGCAGCGGGTACAGTTCAGAGACGGAGAAAAGTCGTGGGGCCAACGTCCTGACTTTC. Amino acids: CASSGYSSETEKSRGANVLTF.